Presented here are 19 T cell receptor beta chains from one specimen sequenced in a study of vaccination and CD4 T cells after COVID-19. Sequencing of the DNA from cultured CD4+ T cells was carried out with the Oncomine TCR Beta short-read assay. MiXCR, applied by TCRdb to the PCR reads, yields one record per CDR3 protein. This sample has about 21,000 distinct CDR3 sequences, with approximately 50% found just once. No antigen has been identified for these receptors. Treatment described: 10-day PBMC culture with coronavirus spike peptide pools or control peptides (ViraFEST assay). The specimen was CD4+ T cells from blood, cultured in vitro. The receptors were gathered from a human donor who had recovered from COVID-19.

This clonotype appeared a few times. This chain joins TRBV20-1 and TRBJ1-4; perhaps TRBD1 as D (5 bases). Trimming removed 1 base from V and 6 bases from J, with 9 bases in between. CDR3 length equals 13 residues. Germline CDR1 is DFQATT and CDR2 is SNEGSKA (reference sequence). CDR3 region: CSARGDSYEKLFF. DNA for the CDR3: TGCAGTGCTAGAGGAGACAGCTATGAAAAACTGTTTTTT.

Written as DNA, the CDR3 is TGCGCCAGCAGCGGAGGGACAGGCTACAATGAGCAGTTCTTC. Translation gives CASSGGTGYNEQFF. V gene TRBV5-1 combines with J gene TRBJ2-1, with 8 bases matching TRBD1. V lost 4 bases to trimming and J lost 3 bases; unmatched junction nucleotides: 3. Germline lookup yields CDR1 SGHRS and CDR2 YFSETQ. The CDR3 runs 14 residues. Full variable domain (outside the CDR3, taken from reference TRBV5-1 and TRBJ2-1): KAGVTQTPRYLIKTRGQQVTLSCSPISGHRSVSWYQQTPGQGLQFLFEYFSETQRNKGNFPGRFSGRQFSNSRSEMNVSTLELGDSALYLCASSGGTGYNEQFFGPGTRLTVL.

This clonotype was seen only once. The genes are TRBV7-2 and TRBJ2-7; D not resolved. Germline V lookup: CDR1 SGHTA, CDR2 FQGNSA. V was trimmed by 5 bases and J by 0 bases, leaving 8 bases between them. CDR3 length: 13 residues. The CDR3 loop reads CASSPYISYEQYF. The CDR3 region has the DNA TGTGCCAGCAGCCCCTATATCTCCTACGAGCAGTACTTC.

The chain recombines TRBV4-1 with TRBJ1-5; maybe TRBD1 (5 bases). The CDR3 has 16 residues. Trimming left V 4 bases short and J 4 bases short, with 17 bases between. Germline V gene sequence: CDR1 MGHRA, CDR2 YSYEKL. CDR3 nucleotide sequence: TGCGCCAGCAGCCGGAATGAAGGGACCCTTAATCAGCCCCAGCATTTT. This encodes CASSRNEGTLNQPQHF.

The rearrangement joins TRBV10-3 to TRBJ1-1; no firm D call. Germline V CDR1 and CDR2: ENHRY, SYGVKD. The CDR3 sequence is 12 residues long. Trimming took off 8 bases at V and 2 bases at J, with 9 bases between the two ends. The CDR3 protein is CAIGPGNTEAFF. The CDR3 region has the DNA TGTGCCATCGGCCCGGGAAACACTGAAGCTTTCTTT.

In its sample, this clonotype was seen a few times. J is TRBJ1-1 and V is TRBV6-1; 7 nucleotides line up with TRBD1. Germline CDR1 reads MNHNS; CDR2 reads SASEGT. The J segment lost 1 base and the V segment lost 6 bases, leaving 5 bases of the junction unmatched. The CDR3 loop spans 14 amino acids. The CDR3 here is CASRPGQTNTEAFF. The CDR3 nucleotides are TGTGCCAGCAGACCGGGACAGACGAACACTGAAGCTTTCTTT.

The chain links TRBV6-1 to TRBJ1-1, with D perhaps matching TRBD1 (5 bases). Germline lookup yields CDR1 MNHNS and CDR2 SASEGT. Trimming cost V 8 bases and J 1 base, with 11 bases left between them. This CDR3 region has 13 residues. CDR3 nucleotide sequence: TGTGCCAGCCAAAAGGGACCGAACACTGAAGCTTTCTTT. Translation: CASQKGPNTEAFF.

The chain links TRBV5-1 to TRBJ2-5; 7 bases line up with TRBD2. The CDR3 sequence is 15 residues long. V was clipped by 4 bases and J by 5 bases; unmatched bases: 11. Germline loops: CDR1 SGHRS, CDR2 YFSETQ. The CDR3 DNA reads TGCGCCAGCAGCCCCACTAGCGCCCGGTGGGAGACCCAGTACTTC. Amino acid sequence: CASSPTSARWETQYF.

The V call is TRBV14, the J call TRBJ1-2; 10 bases fit TRBD1. Germline CDR1 SGHDN, CDR2 FVKESK. V was pared by 4 bases and J by 7 bases, with 12 bases of the junction left unmatched. The CDR3 sequence is 16 residues long. CDR3 protein: CASSPGSGQGFGGYTF. The CDR3 coding sequence is TGTGCCAGCAGCCCCGGCTCGGGACAGGGGTTTGGTGGCTACACCTTC.

CDR3 in DNA: TGTGCCAGCAGCCAGGGACTAGCGAGTTACAATGAGCAGTTCTTC. It yields the protein CASSQGLASYNEQFF. J is TRBJ2-1 and V is TRBV7-2; TRBD2 matches 10 bases. The CDR3 spans 15 residues. Germline assignment: CDR1 SGHTA and CDR2 FQGNSA. V was clipped by 5 bases and J by 4 bases; unmatched bases: 5.

The J gene is TRBJ2-3, the V gene TRBV4-3, with 11 bases aligning to TRBD2. The CDR3 is 21 residues long. The trim removed 4 bases at V and 5 bases at J, leaving 23 bases unmatched. Per germline, CDR1 LGHNA and CDR2 YSLEER. This CDR3 is CASSLKISRLAGSGKEDTQYF. The CDR3 DNA follows: TGCGCCAGCAGCCTCAAGATCTCGAGACTAGCGGGATCGGGTAAAGAAGATACGCAGTATTTT.

This chain connects TRBV11-3 to TRBJ1-1, with TRBD1 matching over 10 bases. Germline CDR1 and CDR2: SGHNT and YENEEA. Losses at the gene ends were 5 bases for V and 6 bases for J; bases not matched to a gene: 9. The CDR3 covers 15 residues. The CDR3 DNA sequence: TGTGCCAGCAGCCGCCGGGACAGGGGAGGCGCTGAAGCTTTCTTT. It translates to CASSRRDRGGAEAFF.

The V and J genes are TRBV4-3 and TRBJ1-5; TRBD1 is a possible D gene (6 bases). CDR1 and CDR2 from the germline V gene are LGHNA and YSLEER. The CDR3 is made up of 15 amino acids. V was cut by 4 bases and J by 5 bases, with 15 bases left in between. CDR3 sequence (DNA): TGCGCCAGCAGCCTAGAGGGGGGGCCAGATCAGCCCCAGCATTTT. Translated, it gives CASSLEGGPDQPQHF.

This sequence joins TRBV19 and TRBJ2-7; D is perhaps TRBD2 (6 bases). The CDR3 covers 14 residues. Trimming took off 5 bases at V and 2 bases at J, with 13 bases between the two ends. Germline CDR1 and CDR2: LNHDA and SQIVND (reference sequence). The CDR3 is CASSVSGTAYEQYF. For the CDR3, the DNA is TGTGCCAGTAGTGTCTCCGGGACTGCCTACGAGCAGTACTTC. The entire variable domain, with the rest obtained from reference TRBV19 and TRBJ2-7, is as follows: DGGITQSPKYLFRKEGQNVTLSCEQNLNHDAMYWYRQDPGQGLRLIYYSQIVNDFQKGDIAEGYSVSREKKESFPLTVTSAQKNPTAFYLCASSVSGTAYEQYFGPGTRLTVT.

The chain carries TRBV6-2 or TRBV6-3 and TRBJ2-1, with D unclear. The CDR3 loop spans 10 amino acids. The germline V and J ends were trimmed by 6 bases and 6 bases, with 3 bases remaining between them. The germline CDR1 and CDR2 sequences are MNHEY and SVGEGT. CDR3 protein: CASSSNEQFF. CDR3 in DNA: TGTGCCAGCAGCAGCAATGAGCAGTTCTTC.

This clonotype occurred a few times. V and J are TRBV20-1 and TRBJ1-5; the D is unclear. V shed 0 bases and J shed 8 bases, with 17 bases lying between them. Germline V gene lookup returns CDR1 DFQATT and CDR2 SNEGSKA (reference sequence). The CDR3 extends over 15 amino acids. The CDR3 coding sequence is TGCAGTGCTAGAGATCAAGGGCCCTCGGCGGAGCCCCAGCATTTT. Protein: CSARDQGPSAEPQHF.

The V gene is TRBV5-1, the J gene TRBJ1-2; 10 bases fit TRBD1. Losses at the gene ends were 4 bases for V and 3 bases for J; bases not matched to a gene: 9. Germline V gene sequence: CDR1 SGHRS, CDR2 YFSETQ. The CDR3 totals 16 residues. CDR3 region: CASSQGTGAPYYGYTF. The CDR3 DNA follows: TGCGCCAGCAGCCAGGGGACAGGGGCGCCGTACTATGGCTACACCTTC.

The chain has TRBV7-2 and TRBJ1-1; D is uncertain. V was trimmed by 1 base and J by 3 bases, leaving 9 bases between them. From germline, CDR1 is SGHTA and CDR2 FQGNSA. The CDR3 length is 14 residues. The chain's CDR3 is CASSLVYRDTEAFF. The CDR3 coding sequence is TGTGCCAGCAGCTTAGTTTACCGGGACACTGAAGCTTTCTTT.

The rearrangement links TRBV5-1 to TRBJ2-2, with 8 positions matching TRBD1. This CDR3 spans 15 amino acids. CDR1 SGHRS and CDR2 YFSETQ come from the germline V gene. V lost 4 bases to trimming and J lost 5 bases; unmatched junction nucleotides: 7. The CDR3 here is CASSPGQGWTGELFF. The CDR3 DNA sequence: TGCGCCAGCAGCCCCGGACAGGGATGGACCGGGGAGCTGTTTTTT.